These 2 T cell receptor beta chains were all obtained from the same sample, sequenced in a study of blood T cell repertoires in COVID-19. Here immunoSEQ multiplex PCR was the method, and the copy in TCRdb shows in-frame clones only, minus some. The table has about 20,000 clones, 91% seen once. The sample comprised peripheral blood. The receptor set was obtained from a human donor in a cohort sampled during active COVID-19.

Comments on this clone: Sequence at one end of the junction differs from germline and may be a read error. This sequence joins TRBV4-2 and TRBJ2-7, with 11 bases identical to TRBD2. This CDR3 is 13 amino acids long. CDR1 and CDR2 from the germline V gene are LGHNA and YNFKEQ. The DNA of the CDR3 is TGTGCCAGCAGCCAAGAGGGACTAGCGGCCCCTTCCTTC. Protein: CASSQEGLAAPSF.

The DNA of the CDR3 is TGTGCCAGCAGTCCCGGGACAGGGGGCACGGAGACCCAGTACTTC. It translates to CASSPGTGGTETQYF. The rearrangement joins TRBV7-9 to TRBJ2-5; 12 positions match TRBD1. The CDR3 has 15 amino acids. Germline V lookup: CDR1 SEHNR, CDR2 FQNEAQ (reference sequence). J lost 5 bases, V lost 6 bases, and 7 bases had no gene match.